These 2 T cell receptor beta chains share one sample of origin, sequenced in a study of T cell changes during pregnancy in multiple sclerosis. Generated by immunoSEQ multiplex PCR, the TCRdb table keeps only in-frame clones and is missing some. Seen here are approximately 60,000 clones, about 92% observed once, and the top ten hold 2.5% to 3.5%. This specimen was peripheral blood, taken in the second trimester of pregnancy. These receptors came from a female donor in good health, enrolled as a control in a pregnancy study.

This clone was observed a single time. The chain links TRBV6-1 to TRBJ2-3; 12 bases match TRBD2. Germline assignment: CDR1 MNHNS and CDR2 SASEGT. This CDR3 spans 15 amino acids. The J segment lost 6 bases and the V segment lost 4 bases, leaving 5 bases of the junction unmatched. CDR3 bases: TGTGCCAGCAGTGCGACTAGCGGGAGTGCGGATACGCAGTATTTT. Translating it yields CASSATSGSADTQYF.

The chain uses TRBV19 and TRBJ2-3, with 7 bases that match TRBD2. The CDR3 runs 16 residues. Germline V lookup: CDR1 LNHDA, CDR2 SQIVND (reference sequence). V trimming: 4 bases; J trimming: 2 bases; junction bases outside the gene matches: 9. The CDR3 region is CASSKGTKPSTDTQYF. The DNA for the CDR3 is TGTGCCAGTAGTAAAGGGACTAAGCCCTCCACAGATACGCAGTATTTT.